These T cell receptor beta chains were read from a single sample in a study of blood T cell repertoires in COVID-19. Assay used: immunoSEQ multiplex PCR; TCRdb lists only in-frame clones, some missing. The sample carries over 200,000 clones, almost 90% recorded once. The sample taken for sequencing was PBMCs or T cells enriched from blood (not recorded which). These receptors originate from a man aged 25 to 40 who had been exposed to COVID-19. CDR3s include the opening cysteine and the closing phenylalanine or tryptophan. A D gene is named only where the DNA matches it firmly. Only some rows state a clone size, as once, few, many or a class for expanded clones.

DNA: TGTGCCAGCAGCTTAGTCCGGACAGATGGCTACACCTTC
CDR3: CASSLVRTDGYTF
V: TRBV11-2
J: TRBJ1-2
D: .
size: few

DNA: TGTGCCAGCAGCTTACGGGCAGGGGGCGTGAATGAGCAGTTCTTC
CDR3: CASSLRAGGVNEQFF
V: TRBV11-3
J: TRBJ2-1
D: TRBD1
size: .

DNA: TGTGCCAGCAGTGACAGGGAGAATCAGCCCCAGCATTTT
CDR3: CASSDRENQPQHF
V: TRBV6-4
J: TRBJ1-5
D: .
size: .

DNA: TGTGCCAGTGGGAGCAGGGGGATTAATCAGCCCCAGCATTTT
CDR3: CASGSRGINQPQHF
V: TRBV19
J: TRBJ1-5
D: TRBD1
size: .

DNA: TGTGCCAGCAGCTTCCCGCCCCAGGGGGCTTTCTTT
CDR3: CASSFPPQGAFF
V: TRBV7-6
J: TRBJ1-1
D: .
size: .

DNA: TGTGCCAGTTGCGGGGGGGCGATAAACATTCAGTACTTC
CDR3: CASCGGAINIQYF
V: TRBV21-1
J: TRBJ2-4
D: .
size: .

DNA: TGTGCCACCAGGAGAGGGGGCGGCGGCAATCAGCCCCAGCATTTT
CDR3: CATRRGGGGNQPQHF
V: TRBV15
J: TRBJ1-5
D: TRBD1
size: .

DNA: TGTGCCTGGAGTGTAGTTAGCTACGCGCGAGGCTACACCTTC
CDR3: CAWSVVSYARGYTF
V: TRBV30
J: TRBJ1-2
D: .
size: .

DNA: TGTGCCAGCAGCTTAGGTGGCTCACCCCTCCACTTT
CDR3: CASSLGGSPLHF
V: TRBV11-2
J: TRBJ1-6
D: .
size: .

DNA: TGTGCCATCCTCCTTCCCGGAAACACCATATATTTT
CDR3: CAILLPGNTIYF
V: TRBV24-1
J: TRBJ1-3
D: .
size: .

DNA: TGCGCCAGCAGCCAACCCTTTAGGGGGAATGGCTACACCTTC
CDR3: CASSQPFRGNGYTF
V: TRBV4-1
J: TRBJ1-2
D: .
size: .

DNA: TGTGCCAGCAGTTACTCCGGGACAGGGCAGTTCTTC
CDR3: CASSYSGTGQFF
V: TRBV6-6
J: TRBJ2-1
D: TRBD1
size: .

DNA: TGTGCCAGCAGTCCTCTCGACACCATATATTTT
CDR3: CASSPLDTIYF
V: TRBV12-3/TRBV12-4
J: TRBJ1-3
D: .
size: .

DNA: TGTGCCAGCAGCCACGCCGGGATAACATACAATGAGCAGTTCTTC
CDR3: CASSHAGITYNEQFF
V: TRBV5-6
J: TRBJ2-1
D: .
size: .

DNA: TGTGCCACCAGTGAAGGAGGTGGAATAGAGACCCAGTACTTC
CDR3: CATSEGGGIETQYF
V: TRBV24-1
J: TRBJ2-5
D: .
size: .

DNA: TGTGCCAGCAGCTTAACGGACAGGAGAAATCAGCCCCAGCATTTT
CDR3: CASSLTDRRNQPQHF
V: TRBV7-6
J: TRBJ1-5
D: TRBD1
size: .

DNA: TGCGCCAGCAGCCTGGAACAGGAAAACGATGGCTACACCTTC
CDR3: CASSLEQENDGYTF
V: TRBV4-1
J: TRBJ1-2
D: .
size: .

DNA: TGTGCCAGCAGCTTCGGCAGGGTAGTCCCTGAAGCTTTCTTT
CDR3: CASSFGRVVPEAFF
V: TRBV11-2
J: TRBJ1-1
D: .
size: once

DNA: TGCGCCAGCAGCTGGGACTTGCAAGAGACCCAGTACTTC
CDR3: CASSWDLQETQYF
V: TRBV5-1
J: TRBJ2-5
D: .
size: .

DNA: TGTGCCAGCAGCGTAGCCGGGGCTAACTATGGCTACACCTTC
CDR3: CASSVAGANYGYTF
V: TRBV9
J: TRBJ1-2
D: .
size: .

DNA: TGCGCCAGCAGCTTGCGGGGGACTAGGGAAGATACGCAGTATTTT
CDR3: CASSLRGTREDTQYF
V: TRBV5-1
J: TRBJ2-3
D: TRBD2
size: once

DNA: TGTGCCAGTAGTAAAGACAGGGAAGAGACCCAGTACTTC
CDR3: CASSKDREETQYF
V: TRBV19
J: TRBJ2-5
D: TRBD1
size: .

DNA: TGTGCCAGTGGAGAAGTCGGAGAGACCCAGTACTTC
CDR3: CASGEVGETQYF
V: TRBV2
J: TRBJ2-5
D: .
size: .

DNA: TGTGCCAGCTCCCCCCAGCGGGCGGCGGGAGAGCAGTACTTC
CDR3: CASSPQRAAGEQYF
V: TRBV3-1/TRBV3-2
J: TRBJ2-7
D: .
size: .

DNA: TGTGCCAGCAGCCGCCTATCCCGCAGGGGTCCCTACGAGCAGTACTTC
CDR3: CASSRLSRRGPYEQYF
V: TRBV13
J: TRBJ2-7
D: .
size: .

DNA: TGTGCCAGCAGCGTAGACTCGACTTTCGGGCAGCCCCAGCATTTT
CDR3: CASSVDSTFGQPQHF
V: TRBV7-2
J: TRBJ1-5
D: .
size: .

DNA: TGTGCCAGCACCTATATCCGGGGGAACACTGAAGCTTTCTTT
CDR3: CASTYIRGNTEAFF
V: TRBV5-6
J: TRBJ1-1
D: .
size: once

DNA: TGCGCCAGCAGCCTGGGGAGGGTTTTGAACACTGAAGCTTTCTTT
CDR3: CASSLGRVLNTEAFF
V: TRBV4-1
J: TRBJ1-1
D: .
size: .

DNA: TGTGCCAGCAGCCAGACACCTATCTATGGCTACACCTTC
CDR3: CASSQTPIYGYTF
V: TRBV14
J: TRBJ1-2
D: .
size: .

DNA: TGCGCCAGCAGCCAAGAAAGACTAGCGGGGGGCCACCTCTCCTACGAGCAGTACTTC
CDR3: CASSQERLAGGHLSYEQYF
V: TRBV4-1
J: TRBJ2-7
D: TRBD2
size: .

DNA: TGTGCCAGCAGTTCCGATCGAGGGGGCACGACTGAAGCTTTCTTT
CDR3: CASSSDRGGTTEAFF
V: TRBV7-9
J: TRBJ1-1
D: TRBD1
size: .

DNA: TGTGCCACCAGCACTATGGCGGGGGGTGGTGAAAAACTGTTTTTT
CDR3: CATSTMAGGGEKLFF
V: TRBV15
J: TRBJ1-4
D: .
size: once

DNA: TGTGCCAGTGATGACAGGGGGCGGATAAATCAGCCCCAGCATTTT
CDR3: CASDDRGRINQPQHF
V: TRBV19
J: TRBJ1-5
D: TRBD1
size: .

DNA: TGTGCCACCAGCAGCAGGCAGGATTACAATGAGCAGTTCTTC
CDR3: CATSSRQDYNEQFF
V: TRBV15
J: TRBJ2-1
D: .
size: .

DNA: TGTGCCAGCAGCCCCTTTCTAGCACGAGACAATGAGCAGTTCTTC
CDR3: CASSPFLARDNEQFF
V: TRBV4-2
J: TRBJ2-1
D: .
size: .

DNA: TGTGCCAGCAGCCCCGGGGGGTACCAAGAGACCCAGTACTTC
CDR3: CASSPGGYQETQYF
V: TRBV11-2
J: TRBJ2-5
D: TRBD2
size: .

DNA: TGTGCCAGCAGTTACTCCTGGACAGGGGAAAATGAAAAACTGTTTTTT
CDR3: CASSYSWTGENEKLFF
V: TRBV6-5
J: TRBJ1-4
D: TRBD1
size: .

DNA: TGTGCCAGTAGTATAATCAACCCGGACAGTAGCAATCAGCCCCAGCATTTT
CDR3: CASSIINPDSSNQPQHF
V: TRBV19
J: TRBJ1-5
D: .
size: .